Given below is one T cell receptor (beta chain) in context. What antigen it recognizes has not been identified. One base away there is no much larger clone; base qualities are not given. Including cysteine and phenylalanine, the CDR3 has 13 amino acids. Of all the DNA, just the CDR3 is kept, 39 bases in frame from base 1. V is shortened by 5 bases, J by 6 bases, and the region joining them spans 15 bases. CDR1 and CDR2 are drawn from the germline V gene (reference sequence): DFQATT, SNEGSKA. TCR alpha and beta chain libraries were amplified separately from the second PCR step onward. CMV status of each donor was established by measuring IFNgamma production from CD4+ T cells after fresh PBMCs were stimulated overnight with CMV viral lysate. Miltenyi beads were used first to positively select CD4 T cells, and CD8 T cells were then positively selected from the CD4-negative fraction. After staining for CD3, CD4, CD8, CD45RA, CD27 and a live/dead dye, cells were sorted on a BD Aria II into four subsets based on CD45RA and CD27. Blood came from a few healthy volunteers, each fractionated into CD4 and CD8 T cells and then into four differentiation subsets. About 110 ml of peripheral blood was drawn per donor, and PBMC were isolated by Ficoll-Paque PLUS density-gradient centrifugation. The sorted cells were lysed in RLT buffer, after which RNA was extracted using a Qiagen RNeasy kit and kept at -80 degrees C.

The library relied on UMI-ligation and nested PCR. An equimolar mix of two oligonucleotides covering both TRBC1 and TRBC2 was used as the beta constant-region primer. A single-stranded oligonucleotide containing the SP2 primer and a 12-nucleotide UMI was joined to the 3' end of the cDNA by T4 RNA ligase 1. Four rounds of PCR were used to amplify ligated cDNA, with nested alpha and beta constant-region primers being used together with the SP2 primer. The ligation reaction was kept at 16 degrees C for about 19-25 hours. PCR2 was typically performed as a SYBR Green qPCR and was stopped at a predetermined threshold so that over-amplification was prevented. All purifications after the first were performed with Agencourt AMPure XP magnetic beads. Libraries were quantified by Qubit and checked on a TapeStation, where a main peak was expected near 650 bp. Sequencing of the pooled libraries was done on an Illumina MiSeq using v2 2x251 paired-end kits, which typically yielded about 1-2.3 million reads per sample. Each sample was pooled at 4 nM, and roughly 4.5-7% PhiX was included to help cluster recognition. The study's processing was this. V and J genes were assigned to Demultiplexor-processed FASTQ reads by Decombinator through tag matching, with a single base-pair mismatch being allowed. Collapsinator relied on UMIs to fix sequencing errors as well as frequency errors caused by PCR heterogeneity. CDR3Translator translated TCRs and extracted CDR3s from the conserved cysteine to the FGXG phenylalanine, flagging non-productive sequences. Gini, Shannon entropy and inverse Simpson indices were calculated on repertoires subsampled to equal numbers of UMI-defined TCRs. Within the linear range, a power law was fitted to clonotype abundance distributions using maximum likelihood. Similar UMI counts, unique TCR numbers and clonal distributions were obtained with the pipeline and with MIGEC on one naive CD8 sample. The repertoires were searched for 5,500 to 7,500 CMV-associated CDR3 sequences that had been compiled from VDJdb and a published dataset. In TCRdb, the public reads were trimmed at Q25 with fastp and aligned with MiXCR, with productive beta chains retained. Every entry covers one CDR3 protein and lists the most common genes and DNA from its rows. These V and J calls are TCRdb output, not the study's own analysis. Within this sample are 65,000 to 85,000 distinct CDR3 sequences, with about 12% of them counted one time only. Together, the top ten hold 0.7% to 0.95% of the sample.

This sample was included in a study of naive and memory T cell subsets (dated by TCRdb to the late 2010s). Notes on the research overall: Sorted naive and memory T cell subsets from peripheral blood were analyzed in the study using a UMI-based, open-source pipeline for TCR alpha and beta sequencing. Complete agreement was observed between the functional CMV T cell responses and the IgG serology results. RNA was DNase-treated and reverse transcribed with TCR constant-region primers, mostly using SuperScript III.

Results the study describes overall, beyond this receptor: The abundance of TCRs followed a power law with an exponent that differed between naive and memory subsets yet stayed consistent across the three individuals. Gini index rose and Shannon and inverse Simpson diversity fell from naive through CM, EM and EMRA in both CD4 and CD8 cells. The repertoire findings for the naive and memory subsets could not be validated against a ground truth, as none was available. RNA-based TCR counts may be affected by expression changes linked to T cell activation and differentiation. After error correction, over 90% of naive TCR sequences appeared only once, giving much steeper abundance distributions than memory subsets. A clonotype was defined as a single alpha or beta chain sequence rather than as a paired alpha/beta receptor.

Sequencing used central memory CD4+ T cells from blood. The cell subset or site label for this specimen denotes: central memory, CD45RA- CD27+. The V and J segments used are TRBV20-1 and TRBJ2-3; perhaps TRBD2 is the D gene, with 6 bases matching. The clonotype comes from a human donor in good health. In nucleotide form, the sequence is TGCAGTGCTCCCACGCGGGGTACCGATACGCAGTATTTT. This codes for CSAPTRGTDTQYF.